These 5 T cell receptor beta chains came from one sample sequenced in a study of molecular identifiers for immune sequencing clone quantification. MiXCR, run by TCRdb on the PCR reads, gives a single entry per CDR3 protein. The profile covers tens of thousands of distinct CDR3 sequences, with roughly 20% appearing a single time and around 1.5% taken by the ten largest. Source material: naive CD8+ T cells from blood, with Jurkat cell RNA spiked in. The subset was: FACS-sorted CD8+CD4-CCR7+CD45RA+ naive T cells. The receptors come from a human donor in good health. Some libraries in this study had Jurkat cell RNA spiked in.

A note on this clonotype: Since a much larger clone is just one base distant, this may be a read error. This CDR3 is CASGPALAGEFREQYF. In DNA form, the CDR3 reads TGTGCCAGCGGCCCCGCCCTGGCGGGAGAGTTTAGGGAGCAGTACTTC. The rearrangement uses TRBV13 and TRBJ2-7; 7 nucleotides align to TRBD2. Germline loops: CDR1 PRHDT, CDR2 FYEKMQ (reference sequence). This CDR3 region has 16 residues. The V gene end was trimmed by 8 bases and the J gene end by 7 bases; junction bases not matched to a gene: 20.

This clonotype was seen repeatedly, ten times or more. The CDR3 spells CASSLVGARSYNEQFF. In DNA, the CDR3 is TGTGCCAGCAGCCTCGTGGGGGCGCGATCCTACAATGAGCAGTTCTTC. This chain uses TRBV3-1 with TRBJ2-1; D may be TRBD1 (6 bases). CDR1 and CDR2 from the germline V gene are LGHDT and YNNKEL (reference sequence). This CDR3 spans 16 amino acids. Trimming took off 4 bases at V and 1 base at J, with 14 bases between the two ends.

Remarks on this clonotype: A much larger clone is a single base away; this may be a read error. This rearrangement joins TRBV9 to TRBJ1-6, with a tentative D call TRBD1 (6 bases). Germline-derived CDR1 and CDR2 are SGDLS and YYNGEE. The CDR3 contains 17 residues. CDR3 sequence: CAGRGIEQGSYNSPLHF. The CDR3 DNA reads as TGTGCCGGCAGGGGAATAGAGCAAGGGTCCTATAATTCACCCCTCCACTTT. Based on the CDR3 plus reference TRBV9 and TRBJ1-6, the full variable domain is DSGVTQTPKHLITATGQRVTLRCSPRSGDLSVYWYQQSLDQGLQFLIQYYNGEERAKGNILERFSAQQFPDLHSELNLSSLELGDSALYFCAGRGIEQGSYNSPLHFGNGTRLTVT.

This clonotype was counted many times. The CDR3 nucleotides are TGTGCCAGCAGCTTAGCCGGGACAGGGGTTTCCTACGAGCAGTACTTC. This encodes CASSLAGTGVSYEQYF. V and J are TRBV7-9 and TRBJ2-7; 10 bases line up with TRBD1. This CDR3 comprises 16 residues. Germline trimming cut 0 bases from V and 1 base from J; bases unmatched to any gene: 3. Germline V CDR1 and CDR2: SEHNR, FQNEAQ (reference sequence).

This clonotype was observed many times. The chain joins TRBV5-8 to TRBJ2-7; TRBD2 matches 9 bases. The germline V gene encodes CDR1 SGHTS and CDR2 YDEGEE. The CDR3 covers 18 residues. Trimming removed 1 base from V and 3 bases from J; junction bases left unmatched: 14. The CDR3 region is CASSLSRREGTVFYEQYF. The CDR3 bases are TGTGCCAGCAGCTTGTCAAGGCGGGAGGGTACTGTCTTCTACGAGCAGTACTTC.